This T cell receptor beta chain was retrieved from a study of siplizumab effects on memory and regulatory T cells. The junction had 6 bases not matched to a gene; V was cut back by 5 bases and J by 3 bases. Germline CDR1 SGHAT, CDR2 FQNNGV. The CDR3 is made up of 17 amino acids. TCRdb's table, derived via immunoSEQ multiplex PCR, lists solely in-frame clones and lacks some. The data hold 75,000 to 100,000 clones, with over 90% observed a single time. On this clone itself: The antigen remains undetermined.

Notes on the study in general: The alloresponse seemed to draw substantially on naive T cells, which appeared more diverse than memory cells. For siplizumab cultures, the suppressive function of their proliferating Tregs was not confirmed. Controls showed an average of around 25% Treg-derived mappable alloreactive CD4+ clones, while siplizumab showed roughly 74%.

The sequence came from a human donor in good health. The V call is TRBV11-2, the J call TRBJ2-3; TRBD2 matches 15 bases. Sequences were obtained from non-Treg CD4+ T cells sorted from blood. CDR3 sequence (DNA): TGTGCCAGCAGCCACACCGGGACTAGCGGGAGGACAGATACGCAGTATTTT. Translated, it gives CASSHTGTSGRTDTQYF. The full variable domain, with the rest looked up from reference TRBV11-2 and TRBJ2-3, is EAGVAQSPRYKIIEKRQSVAFWCNPISGHATLYWYQQILGQGPKLLIQFQNNGVVDDSQLPKDRFSAERLKGVDSTLKIQPAKLEDSAVYLCASSHTGTSGRTDTQYFGPGTRLTVL.